This record looks at one TCR beta chain sequence and its context. Antigen specificity is unknown. Since all of the isolated RNA was reverse transcribed, expressed TCRB transcripts were what got sequenced. Produced via immunoSEQ multiplex PCR; TCRdb's table is partial and in-frame only. The table includes about 410,000 clones, 14% detected once. These data originate in a study of beta chain features in type 1 diabetes. Overall study findings and caveats: Patients with type 1 diabetes carried fewer insertions and had more deletions at their VDJ junctions. PCR might show a preference for shorter templates, equally across patients and controls.

The receptor was derived from a man between 25 and 39 years old in good health. Source material: naive CD4+ T cells from blood.

This CDR3 is CASRITGAVGYTF. CDR3 nucleotides: TGTGCCAGCAGAATTACAGGGGCGGTTGGCTACACCTTC. This chain uses TRBV25-1 with TRBJ1-2, with 7 positions matching TRBD1. This CDR3 is built from 13 residues. Germline lookup yields CDR1 MGHDK and CDR2 SYGVNS. The ends lost 6 bases at V and 7 bases at J; junction bases unmatched: 8.